A selection of T cell receptor beta chains follows, all from one sample in a study of CD8+ T cells in alopecia areata. Profiling relied on immunoSEQ multiplex PCR, and the TCRdb table lists in-frame clones only, not all of them. The sample consists of about 210,000 clones, roughly 56% of them appearing once. Specimen: CD4+ T cells sorted from blood, collected at week 4, from a patient treated with tofacitinib. The origin of the receptors is a human donor with alopecia areata. Each CDR3 is given with its conserved first and last residue. The order of the fields is clone size, J gene, V gene, D gene, CDR3 protein, CDR3 DNA. D genes are given only for firm matches. Expanded clones are given a class, and other clones once, few, many or no size at all.

abundance: -
j_gene: TRBJ2-4
v_gene: TRBV29-1
d_gene: TRBD2
CDR3aa: CSVVRTSGGAAKNIQYF
CDR3nt: TGCAGCGTTGTTAGGACTAGCGGGGGGGCGGCCAAAAACATTCAGTACTTC

abundance: -
j_gene: TRBJ1-5
v_gene: TRBV15
d_gene: -
CDR3aa: CATSNGGGSNQPQHF
CDR3nt: TGTGCCACCAGCAATGGGGGTGGGAGCAATCAGCCCCAGCATTTT

abundance: -
j_gene: TRBJ2-2
v_gene: TRBV19
d_gene: -
CDR3aa: CASSMVGELFF
CDR3nt: TGTGCCAGTAGTATGGTCGGGGAGCTGTTTTTT

abundance: -
j_gene: TRBJ2-3
v_gene: TRBV18
d_gene: TRBD2
CDR3aa: CASSPGTSVIDTQYF
CDR3nt: TGTGCCAGCTCACCGGGGACTAGCGTTATAGATACGCAGTATTTT

abundance: -
j_gene: TRBJ2-3
v_gene: TRBV9
d_gene: -
CDR3aa: CASSEGFSGTDTQYF
CDR3nt: TGTGCCAGCAGCGAGGGGTTCTCTGGGACAGATACGCAGTATTTT

abundance: -
j_gene: TRBJ1-1
v_gene: TRBV2
d_gene: -
CDR3aa: CASTLTHNTEAFF
CDR3nt: TGTGCCAGCACCCTGACCCATAACACTGAAGCTTTCTTT

abundance: few
j_gene: TRBJ2-2
v_gene: TRBV2
d_gene: TRBD2
CDR3aa: CASGDSGAYTGELFF
CDR3nt: TGTGCCAGCGGAGATAGCGGGGCGTACACCGGGGAGCTGTTTTTT

abundance: -
j_gene: TRBJ2-2
v_gene: TRBV30
d_gene: -
CDR3aa: CAWSVQGTGELFF
CDR3nt: TGTGCCTGGAGTGTACAGGGAACCGGGGAGCTGTTTTTT

abundance: -
j_gene: TRBJ2-2
v_gene: TRBV4-3
d_gene: TRBD1
CDR3aa: CASSGEQGSGELFF
CDR3nt: TGCGCCAGCAGCGGGGAACAGGGGTCCGGGGAGCTGTTTTTT

abundance: -
j_gene: TRBJ2-1
v_gene: TRBV30
d_gene: -
CDR3aa: CAVFLRDTYNEQFF
CDR3nt: TGTGCCGTCTTCCTCCGGGACACCTACAATGAGCAGTTCTTC

abundance: -
j_gene: TRBJ1-6
v_gene: TRBV27
d_gene: TRBD1
CDR3aa: CASSLGTGGSNSPLHF
CDR3nt: TGTGCCAGCAGTCTGGGGACAGGGGGGAGTAATTCACCCCTCCACTTT

abundance: -
j_gene: TRBJ1-2
v_gene: TRBV30
d_gene: TRBD1
CDR3aa: CAWSVWGQAYNYGYTF
CDR3nt: TGTGCCTGGAGTGTCTGGGGACAGGCATATAACTATGGCTACACCTTC

abundance: few
j_gene: TRBJ2-6
v_gene: TRBV29-1
d_gene: TRBD1
CDR3aa: CSVRTGFSSGANVLTF
CDR3nt: TGCAGCGTGAGGACAGGCTTCAGCTCTGGGGCCAACGTCCTGACTTTC

abundance: -
j_gene: TRBJ1-6
v_gene: TRBV15
d_gene: -
CDR3aa: CATSREGMGAGVLHF
CDR3nt: TGTGCCACCAGCAGAGAGGGGATGGGGGCTGGGGTCCTCCACTTT

abundance: -
j_gene: TRBJ1-5
v_gene: TRBV27
d_gene: -
CDR3aa: CASASGVHQPQHF
CDR3nt: TGTGCCAGCGCGTCAGGGGTGCATCAGCCCCAGCATTTT

abundance: -
j_gene: TRBJ2-1
v_gene: TRBV11-1
d_gene: -
CDR3aa: CASSLRKGSDEQFF
CDR3nt: TGTGCCAGCAGCTTAAGAAAGGGGAGCGATGAGCAGTTCTTC

abundance: few
j_gene: TRBJ2-1
v_gene: TRBV9
d_gene: TRBD1
CDR3aa: CASSVRGTGSYNEQFF
CDR3nt: TGTGCCAGCAGCGTACGAGGGACAGGCTCCTACAATGAGCAGTTCTTC

abundance: -
j_gene: TRBJ2-3
v_gene: TRBV7-7
d_gene: TRBD1
CDR3aa: CASSSQGALTDTQYF
CDR3nt: TGTGCCAGCAGCTCCCAGGGGGCTCTAACAGATACGCAGTATTTT

abundance: -
j_gene: TRBJ1-2
v_gene: TRBV2
d_gene: -
CDR3aa: CASIESTVFNYGYTF
CDR3nt: TGTGCCAGCATCGAATCGACAGTCTTTAACTATGGCTACACCTTC

abundance: -
j_gene: TRBJ2-6
v_gene: TRBV27
d_gene: TRBD2
CDR3aa: CASSFAGGRSGANVLTF
CDR3nt: TGTGCCAGCAGTTTCGCGGGGGGCCGATCTGGGGCCAACGTCCTGACTTTC

abundance: -
j_gene: TRBJ2-5
v_gene: TRBV6-6
d_gene: -
CDR3aa: CASSYSMAQETQYF
CDR3nt: TGTGCCAGCAGTTACTCAATGGCCCAAGAGACCCAGTACTTC

abundance: -
j_gene: TRBJ1-2
v_gene: TRBV5-6
d_gene: -
CDR3aa: CASSPKITGGYTF
CDR3nt: TGTGCCAGCAGCCCGAAAATTACGGGTGGCTACACCTTC

abundance: -
j_gene: TRBJ1-1
v_gene: TRBV9
d_gene: -
CDR3aa: CASTGGGTANTEAFF
CDR3nt: TGTGCCAGCACCGGAGGCGGGACGGCGAACACTGAAGCTTTCTTT

abundance: -
j_gene: TRBJ1-2
v_gene: TRBV2
d_gene: -
CDR3aa: CAITSGVLNYGYTF
CDR3nt: TGTGCCATCACCTCGGGGGTTCTCAACTATGGCTACACCTTC

abundance: few
j_gene: TRBJ1-5
v_gene: TRBV19
d_gene: -
CDR3aa: CASSIPSNQPQHF
CDR3nt: TGTGCCAGTAGTATTCCCAGTAATCAGCCCCAGCATTTT

abundance: few
j_gene: TRBJ2-2
v_gene: TRBV29-1
d_gene: -
CDR3aa: CSAGAWPGELFF
CDR3nt: TGCAGCGCGGGGGCCTGGCCCGGGGAGCTGTTTTTT

abundance: -
j_gene: TRBJ2-7
v_gene: TRBV30
d_gene: -
CDR3aa: CAWSRTSPEQYF
CDR3nt: TGTGCCTGGAGTCGGACATCCCCCGAGCAGTACTTC

abundance: -
j_gene: TRBJ1-2
v_gene: TRBV5-1
d_gene: -
CDR3aa: CASSFDLGGGYTF
CDR3nt: TGCGCCAGCAGCTTCGACCTTGGGGGTGGCTACACCTTC

abundance: -
j_gene: TRBJ2-3
v_gene: TRBV6-4
d_gene: -
CDR3aa: CASYTRGTDTQYF
CDR3nt: TGTGCCAGCTATACCCGCGGCACAGATACGCAGTATTTT

abundance: few
j_gene: TRBJ1-5
v_gene: TRBV30
d_gene: TRBD1
CDR3aa: CAWSSGTGRNQPQHF
CDR3nt: TGTGCCTGGAGTAGTGGGACAGGTCGAAATCAGCCCCAGCATTTT

abundance: -
j_gene: TRBJ2-3
v_gene: TRBV10-3
d_gene: -
CDR3aa: CAISKGLTDTQYF
CDR3nt: TGTGCCATCAGCAAGGGGCTCACGGATACGCAGTATTTT

abundance: -
j_gene: TRBJ2-5
v_gene: TRBV7-3
d_gene: -
CDR3aa: CASSLGGYPQETQYF
CDR3nt: TGTGCCAGCAGCTTAGGTGGCTACCCACAAGAGACCCAGTACTTC

abundance: -
j_gene: TRBJ1-2
v_gene: TRBV9
d_gene: TRBD1
CDR3aa: CASSVGDRVLYGYTF
CDR3nt: TGTGCCAGCAGCGTAGGAGACAGGGTGCTCTATGGCTACACCTTC

abundance: few
j_gene: TRBJ2-3
v_gene: TRBV13
d_gene: TRBD2
CDR3aa: CASSIGGTRDTQYF
CDR3nt: TGTGCCAGCAGCATCGGGGGGACGAGGGATACGCAGTATTTT

abundance: -
j_gene: TRBJ2-5
v_gene: TRBV20-1
d_gene: -
CDR3aa: CSAAQETQYF
CDR3nt: TGCAGTGCTGCCCAAGAGACCCAGTACTTC

abundance: -
j_gene: TRBJ1-5
v_gene: TRBV30
d_gene: -
CDR3aa: CAWSVGQPQHF
CDR3nt: TGTGCCTGGAGTGTAGGCCAGCCCCAGCATTTT

abundance: -
j_gene: TRBJ2-4
v_gene: TRBV29-1
d_gene: -
CDR3aa: CSVDGGTACVYF
CDR3nt: TGCAGCGTTGATGGCGGGACAGCCTGTGTATACTTC

abundance: -
j_gene: TRBJ2-1
v_gene: TRBV30
d_gene: -
CDR3aa: CAWSVIEYNEQFF
CDR3nt: TGTGCCTGGAGTGTAATAGAATACAATGAGCAGTTCTTC

abundance: -
j_gene: TRBJ1-2
v_gene: TRBV29-1
d_gene: -
CDR3aa: CSVETVNYGYTF
CDR3nt: TGCAGCGTGGAGACTGTCAACTATGGCTACACCTTC

abundance: -
j_gene: TRBJ1-1
v_gene: TRBV7-3
d_gene: -
CDR3aa: CASSLTFTTEAFF
CDR3nt: TGTGCCAGCAGCTTAACTTTTACCACTGAAGCTTTCTTT

abundance: few
j_gene: TRBJ2-1
v_gene: TRBV27
d_gene: -
CDR3aa: CASGSGTQPPYNEQFF
CDR3nt: TGTGCCAGCGGATCCGGGACGCAGCCTCCCTACAATGAGCAGTTCTTC

abundance: -
j_gene: TRBJ2-1
v_gene: TRBV5-1
d_gene: TRBD2
CDR3aa: CASSLAGVAGGFKDEQFF
CDR3nt: TGCGCCAGCAGCTTGGCCGGGGTAGCGGGGGGTTTCAAGGATGAGCAGTTCTTC

abundance: -
j_gene: TRBJ2-3
v_gene: TRBV29-1
d_gene: -
CDR3aa: CSPRDSTDTQYF
CDR3nt: TGCAGCCCCCGAGACAGCACAGATACGCAGTATTTT

abundance: -
j_gene: TRBJ2-1
v_gene: TRBV7-2
d_gene: TRBD2
CDR3aa: CASSVLAGAYNEQFF
CDR3nt: TGTGCCAGCAGCGTACTAGCGGGGGCCTACAATGAGCAGTTCTTC